One sample yielded the 8 T cell receptor beta chains listed below, sequenced in a study of blood T cell repertoires in COVID-19. Profiling relied on immunoSEQ multiplex PCR, and the TCRdb table lists in-frame clones only, not all of them. The sample has under 300,000 clones; roughly 90% are singletons. Sequencing input: peripheral blood. The receptors shown here come from a woman in her thirties or forties who had recovered from COVID-19.

The V and J genes are TRBV24-1 and TRBJ2-7, with TRBD2 identical over 11 bases. Germline assignment: CDR1 KGHDR and CDR2 SFDVKD. Germline trimming cut 3 bases from V and 1 base from J; bases unmatched to any gene: 13. The CDR3 runs 19 residues. CDR3 protein: CATSDPGQYLAGGSYEQYF. As DNA, the CDR3 is TGTGCCACCAGTGATCCGGGACAGTACCTAGCGGGGGGTTCCTACGAGCAGTACTTC.

The chain uses TRBV19 and TRBJ2-7, with D possibly matching TRBD1 (6 bases). The CDR3 is 15 amino acids. Germline values: CDR1 LNHDA, CDR2 SQIVND (reference sequence). The V end was cut by 5 bases, the J end by 6 bases, with 20 bases between. DNA for the CDR3: TGTGCCAGTAGTGGGCACAGGGCCGGTGCTCTCGAGCAGTACTTC. Translating gives CASSGHRAGALEQYF. The full variable domain, completed using reference TRBV19 and TRBJ2-7, is DGGITQSPKYLFRKEGQNVTLSCEQNLNHDAMYWYRQDPGQGLRLIYYSQIVNDFQKGDIAEGYSVSREKKESFPLTVTSAQKNPTAFYLCASSGHRAGALEQYFGPGTRLTVT.

This clone came up once. The chain couples TRBV29-1 to TRBJ2-1; TRBD2 matches at 12 bases. The CDR3 is 16 residues long. The V gene's germline CDR1 is SQVTM and CDR2 ANQGSEA. Unmatched junction bases numbered 7, after V lost 5 bases and J lost 2 bases. CDR3 residues: CSVRTSGVATYNEQFF. The CDR3 DNA sequence: TGCAGCGTTCGGACTAGCGGGGTCGCGACCTACAATGAGCAGTTCTTC.

The V call is TRBV28, the J call TRBJ2-1, with 11 nucleotides matching TRBD2. This CDR3 contains 14 residues. V shed 2 bases, J shed 10 bases, and the junction held 4 bases outside the gene matches. Germline V gene data show CDR1 as MDHEN and CDR2 as SYDVKM. This chain's CDR3 is CASSLPLAGGEQFF. CDR3 nucleotides: TGTGCCAGCAGTTTACCTCTAGCGGGAGGCGAGCAGTTCTTC.

V and J are TRBV28 and TRBJ2-1, with 8 positions matching TRBD2. In germline, CDR1 is MDHEN, CDR2 SYDVKM. Trimming at V came to 1 base and at J to 0 bases, leaving 5 bases not matched to a gene. The CDR3 is 17 amino acids. DNA of the CDR3: TGTGCCAGCAGTTTATTAGGCGGGGGGCCCTCCTACAATGAGCAGTTCTTC. It codes for CASSLLGGGPSYNEQFF. The variable domain in full, with the rest retrieved from reference TRBV28 and TRBJ2-1, is DVKVTQSSRYLVKRTGEKVFLECVQDMDHENMFWYRQDPGLGLRLIYFSYDVKMKEKGDIPEGYSVSREKKERFSLILESASTNQTSMYLCASSLLGGGPSYNEQFFGPGTRLTVL.

The chain has TRBV10-3 and TRBJ2-1, with 8 bases that match TRBD1. The germline gives CDR1 ENHRY, CDR2 SYGVKD. This CDR3 has 15 amino acids. V lost 3 bases and J lost 9; bases outside the gene matches: 10. DNA of the CDR3: TGTGCCATCAGTGACTCGGACAGGGTAAGACCTGAGCAGTTCTTC. Residues: CAISDSDRVRPEQFF.

The chain has TRBV5-1 and TRBJ2-3; the D gene is possibly TRBD2 (6 bases). V lost 4 bases and J lost 4, with 16 bases in between. The CDR3 spans 15 residues. Germline lookup yields CDR1 SGHRS and CDR2 YFSETQ. This CDR3 reads CASSPGVRRADTQYF. The CDR3 DNA is TGCGCCAGCAGCCCGGGGGTGAGGCGGGCAGATACGCAGTATTTT.

The DNA for the CDR3 is TGTGCCAGCAGCCCAGACGGGAGGAACTACAATGAGCAGTTCTTC. Its protein product is CASSPDGRNYNEQFF. The V gene is TRBV7-6, the J gene TRBJ2-1; 7 nucleotides line up with TRBD2. The CDR3 has 15 residues. J gave up 3 bases and V 5 bases, and 7 bases lay outside the gene matches. Germline loops: CDR1 SGHVS, CDR2 FNYEAQ.